Listed below are T cell receptor beta chains from one sample, sequenced in a study of human T cells and chemical hapten exposure. TCRdb recomputed calls from the RACE reads with MiXCR, one row per CDR3 protein. The table shows 250,000 to 300,000 distinct CDR3 sequences, with 7.5% to 8% occurring only once. Sequencing used whole blood, obtained in connection with sensitization to the hapten diphenylcyclopropenone (DPC). The receptor set was obtained from a man younger than 35 with alopecia areata. Some clones in this sample may be carry-over from other donors' samples. The CDR3 runs from the conserved cysteine through the conserved F or W. D genes are given only for firm matches. Clone size is stated in some rows and not others, as once, few, many or a class when expanded.

v_call	d_call	j_call	clone_size	cdr3_aa	cdr3_nt
TRBV6-1	NA	TRBJ1-6	NA	CAGTQSSYNSPLHF	TGTGCCGGCACCCAGAGCTCCTATAATTCACCCCTCCACTTT
TRBV11-1	NA	TRBJ1-6	few	CASSLWKTENSPLHF	TGTGCCAGCAGCTTATGGAAGACAGAGAATTCACCCCTCCACTTT
TRBV3-1	TRBD1	TRBJ1-2	many	CASSHRRDRGYGYTF	TGTGCCAGCAGCCATAGAAGGGACAGGGGCTATGGCTACACCTTC
TRBV6-5	NA	TRBJ1-1	few	CASSYGVEAFF	TGTGCCAGCAGTTACGGCGTTGAAGCTTTCTTT
TRBV2	NA	TRBJ2-7	NA	CASRAGTDYEQYF	TGTGCCAGCAGAGCCGGGACTGACTACGAGCAGTACTTC
TRBV2	NA	TRBJ2-3	NA	CASSSPKGENTDTQYF	TGTGCCAGCAGTTCCCCTAAGGGGGAAAACACAGATACGCAGTATTTT
TRBV29-1	NA	TRBJ2-7	few	CSVVFRDKSYEQYF	TGCAGCGTTGTGTTCCGCGACAAGTCCTACGAGCAGTACTTC
TRBV5-1	TRBD1	TRBJ1-2	few	CASSRTGTGTGYTF	TGCGCCAGCAGCAGAACCGGGACAGGGACCGGCTACACCTTC
TRBV10-1	NA	TRBJ2-7	few	CASSEWTNSYEQYF	TGCGCCAGCAGTGAGTGGACAAATTCCTACGAGCAGTACTTC
TRBV2	NA	TRBJ2-1	NA	CASSAGLHSYNEQFF	TGTGCCAGCAGCGCGGGACTCCACTCCTACAATGAGCAGTTCTTC
TRBV7-9	NA	TRBJ1-1	NA	CASSLVGRGKTEAFF	TGTGCCAGCAGCTTAGTGGGCAGGGGAAAGACTGAAGCTTTCTTT
TRBV7-8	TRBD1	TRBJ1-6	many	CASSGGQGGTSPLHF	TGTGCCAGCAGCGGAGGACAGGGCGGTACTTCACCCCTCCACTTT
TRBV6-1	TRBD1	TRBJ1-4	few	CASRKGDSGNEKLFF	TGTGCCAGCAGAAAAGGGGACAGTGGGAATGAAAAACTGTTTTTT
TRBV4-3	NA	TRBJ2-1	few	CASSQVESTEQFF	TGCGCCAGCAGCCAAGTTGAGTCTACTGAGCAGTTCTTC
TRBV4-3	TRBD2	TRBJ2-3	many	CASRTGRGDTDTQYF	TGCGCCAGCAGGACTGGGCGGGGGGATACAGATACGCAGTATTTT
TRBV2	NA	TRBJ2-7	NA	CASLRQSSSYEQYF	TGTGCCAGCCTTAGACAGTCCTCCTCCTACGAGCAGTACTTC
TRBV7-6	TRBD2	TRBJ2-1	few	CASSSIAGGPYNEQFF	TGTGCCAGCAGCTCGATAGCGGGGGGTCCCTACAATGAGCAGTTCTTC
TRBV20-1	NA	TRBJ1-1	NA	CSSWGGSMNTEAFF	TGCAGCTCTTGGGGGGGCTCCATGAACACTGAAGCTTTCTTT
TRBV6-2/TRBV6-3	TRBD2	TRBJ2-1	once	CASSYSNPGGYNEQFF	TGTGCCAGCAGTTACTCAAATCCCGGGGGGTACAATGAGCAGTTCTTC
TRBV28	TRBD1	TRBJ2-3	many	CASRESGTVRDTQYF	TGTGCCAGCAGAGAATCCGGGACAGTAAGAGATACGCAGTATTTT
TRBV20-1	TRBD1	TRBJ2-2	few	CSASRGQDTGELFF	TGCAGTGCTAGCAGGGGGCAGGACACCGGGGAGCTGTTTTTT
TRBV9	TRBD1	TRBJ1-6	many	CASSVGGTGYNSPLHF	TGTGCCAGCAGCGTAGGGGGGACAGGGTATAATTCACCCCTCCACTTT
TRBV4-3	NA	TRBJ2-5	many	CASSQEVQETQYF	TGCGCCAGCAGCCAAGAAGTCCAAGAGACCCAGTACTTC
TRBV7-2	NA	TRBJ1-1	NA	CASTYWGGFRQNTEAFF	TGTGCCAGCACCTACTGGGGGGGTTTTCGCCAGAACACTGAAGCTTTCTTT
TRBV5-4	TRBD1	TRBJ2-1	NA	CASSPRRTGGPNEQFF	TGTGCCAGCAGCCCGCGGCGGACAGGGGGCCCGAATGAGCAGTTCTTC
TRBV12-3/TRBV12-4	NA	TRBJ1-5	NA	CASSKYSNQPQHF	TGTGCCAGCAGCAAATATAGCAATCAGCCCCAGCATTTT
TRBV20-1	NA	TRBJ2-7	many	CSAGGDRNTYEQYF	TGCAGTGCTGGGGGGGACAGGAATACCTACGAGCAGTACTTC
TRBV29-1	TRBD2	TRBJ2-5	few	CSADLLAEETQYF	TGCAGCGCCGATCTACTAGCGGAAGAGACCCAGTACTTC
TRBV4-1	NA	TRBJ1-2	NA	CASSQGRARRNYGYTF	TGCGCCAGCAGCCAAGGGAGGGCCCGGCGGAACTATGGCTACACCTTC
TRBV7-9	TRBD1	TRBJ1-1	NA	CASSPGQMNTEAFF	TGTGCCAGCAGCCCGGGACAGATGAACACTGAAGCTTTCTTT
TRBV5-1	TRBD1	TRBJ2-1	many	CASSLRTGVTNEQFF	TGCGCCAGCAGCTTAAGGACAGGGGTCACGAATGAGCAGTTCTTC
TRBV18	NA	TRBJ1-5	few	CASSPRTGSNQPQHF	TGTGCCAGCTCACCCCGGACTGGGTCAAATCAGCCCCAGCATTTT
TRBV27	NA	TRBJ1-1	NA	CASRLGPEAFF	TGTGCCAGCAGGCTGGGACCTGAAGCTTTCTTT
TRBV4-2	TRBD1	TRBJ2-3	few	CASRQDRGDTDTQYF	TGTGCCAGCAGACAAGACAGGGGAGACACAGATACGCAGTATTTT
TRBV29-1	NA	TRBJ2-3	NA	CSVNPWGRSSTDTQYF	TGCAGCGTTAATCCCTGGGGCCGCTCTAGCACAGATACGCAGTATTTT
TRBV3-1	NA	TRBJ1-3	few	CASSQARISGNTIYF	TGTGCCAGCAGCCAAGCACGGATCTCTGGAAACACCATATATTTT
TRBV3-1	NA	TRBJ1-2	few	CASSQDHSRYGYTF	TGTGCCAGCAGCCAAGACCATTCCCGTTATGGCTACACCTTC
TRBV9	NA	TRBJ2-3	few	CASSVTGEGLPLDTQYF	TGTGCCAGCAGCGTAACAGGCGAGGGGCTGCCCCTAGATACGCAGTATTTT
TRBV6-2/TRBV6-3	TRBD1	TRBJ2-7	NA	CASSPTGQGHNEQYF	TGTGCCAGCAGTCCAACTGGACAGGGACATAACGAGCAGTACTTC
TRBV12-3/TRBV12-4	NA	TRBJ1-1	few	CASSSLSEPNTEAFF	TGTGCCAGCAGTTCCCTAAGCGAGCCGAACACTGAAGCTTTCTTT
TRBV9	NA	TRBJ1-5	many	CASSVGGNDNQPQHF	TGTGCCAGCAGCGTCGGAGGGAATGACAATCAGCCCCAGCATTTT
TRBV7-2	TRBD2	TRBJ2-5	NA	CASSSWTSGGEETQYF	TGTGCCAGCAGCTCCTGGACTAGCGGGGGCGAAGAGACCCAGTACTTC
TRBV4-2	NA	TRBJ2-2	NA	CASSQDATRNTGELFF	TGTGCCAGCAGCCAAGACGCGACAAGGAACACCGGGGAGCTGTTTTTT
TRBV3-1	TRBD2	TRBJ2-5	NA	CASSPGTSGSETQYF	TGTGCCAGCAGCCCTGGGACTAGCGGTTCTGAGACCCAGTACTTC
TRBV5-5	TRBD1	TRBJ1-1	few	CASSWGTVLNTEAFF	TGTGCCAGCAGCTGGGGGACAGTTTTGAACACTGAAGCTTTCTTT
TRBV27	NA	TRBJ1-1	many	CASSLVRVGTEAFF	TGTGCCAGCAGTTTGGTCAGAGTCGGCACTGAAGCTTTCTTT
TRBV10-2	TRBD1	TRBJ1-1	few	CASRTGGPEAFF	TGCGCCAGCAGGACAGGGGGCCCCGAAGCTTTCTTT
TRBV4-1	TRBD1	TRBJ1-5	NA	CASSQPRTGGINQPQHF	TGCGCCAGCAGCCAACCAAGGACAGGGGGTATCAATCAGCCCCAGCATTTT
TRBV7-8	NA	TRBJ1-1	NA	CASSFRVGTEAFF	TGTGCCAGCAGCTTCCGCGTCGGGACAGAAGCTTTCTTT
TRBV4-3	NA	TRBJ2-3	few	CASSQRQYTDTQYF	TGCGCCAGCAGCCAGCGACAGTACACAGATACGCAGTATTTT